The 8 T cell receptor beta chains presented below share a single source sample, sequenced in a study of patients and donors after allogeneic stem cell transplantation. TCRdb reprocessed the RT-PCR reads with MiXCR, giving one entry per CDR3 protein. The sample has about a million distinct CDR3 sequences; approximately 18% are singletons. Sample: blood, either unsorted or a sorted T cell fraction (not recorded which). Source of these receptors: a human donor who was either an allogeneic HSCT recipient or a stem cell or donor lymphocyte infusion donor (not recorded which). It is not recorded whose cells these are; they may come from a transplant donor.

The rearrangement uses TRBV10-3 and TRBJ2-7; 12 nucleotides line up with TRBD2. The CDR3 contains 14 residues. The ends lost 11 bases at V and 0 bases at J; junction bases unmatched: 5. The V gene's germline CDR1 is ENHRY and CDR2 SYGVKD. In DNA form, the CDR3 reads TGTGCCGCCGGGGGACTAGCGGGCTCCTACGAGCAGTACTTC. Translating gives CAAGGLAGSYEQYF.

CDR3 loop: CSAPPALQETQYF. CDR3 sequence (DNA): TGCAGTGCTCCACCAGCGCTCCAAGAGACCCAGTACTTC. The J gene is TRBJ2-5, the V gene TRBV20-1; D unclear. CDR3 size: 13 residues. CDR1 is DFQATT and CDR2 is SNEGSKA in the germline V gene (reference sequence). Trimming took off 5 bases at V and 1 base at J, with 11 bases between the two ends.

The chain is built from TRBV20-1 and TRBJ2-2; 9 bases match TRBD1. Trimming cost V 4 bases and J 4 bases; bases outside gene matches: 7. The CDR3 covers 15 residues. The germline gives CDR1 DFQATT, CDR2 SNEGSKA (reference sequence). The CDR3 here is CSAKRGTGSTGELFF. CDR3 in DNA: TGCAGTGCTAAACGCGGGACAGGGTCCACCGGGGAGCTGTTTTTT.

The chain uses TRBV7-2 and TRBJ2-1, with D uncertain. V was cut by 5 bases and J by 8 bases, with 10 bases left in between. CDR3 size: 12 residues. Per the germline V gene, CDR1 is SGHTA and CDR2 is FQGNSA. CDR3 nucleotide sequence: TGTGCCAGCAGCCCACTAACCCATGAGCAGTTCTTC. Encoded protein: CASSPLTHEQFF.

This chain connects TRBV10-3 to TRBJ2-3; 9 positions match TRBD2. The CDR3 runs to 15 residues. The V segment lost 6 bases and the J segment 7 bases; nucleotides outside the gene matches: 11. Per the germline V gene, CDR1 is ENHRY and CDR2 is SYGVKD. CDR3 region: CAIRRGGRDVNTQYF. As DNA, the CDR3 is TGTGCCATCAGGCGGGGGGGCCGTGACGTAAATACGCAGTATTTT.

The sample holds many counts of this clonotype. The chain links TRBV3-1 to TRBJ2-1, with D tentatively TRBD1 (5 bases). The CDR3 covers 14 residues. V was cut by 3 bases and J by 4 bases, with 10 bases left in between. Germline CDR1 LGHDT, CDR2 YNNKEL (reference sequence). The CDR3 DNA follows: TGTGCCAGCAGCCAGACAGCGACGTACAATGAGCAGTTCTTC. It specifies CASSQTATYNEQFF.

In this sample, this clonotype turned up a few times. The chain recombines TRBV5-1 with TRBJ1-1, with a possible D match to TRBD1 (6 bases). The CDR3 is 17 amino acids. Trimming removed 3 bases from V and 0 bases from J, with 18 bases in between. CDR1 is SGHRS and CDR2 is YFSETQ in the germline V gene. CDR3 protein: CASSSLLGQTLNTEAFF. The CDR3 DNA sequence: TGCGCCAGCAGCTCCTTACTTGGACAGACCCTGAACACTGAAGCTTTCTTT.

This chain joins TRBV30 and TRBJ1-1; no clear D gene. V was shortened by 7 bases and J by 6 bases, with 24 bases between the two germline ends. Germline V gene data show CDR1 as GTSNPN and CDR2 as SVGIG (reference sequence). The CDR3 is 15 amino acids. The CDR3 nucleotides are TGTGCCTCTGCCCGCGGGCTACTACGCCTCTCTGAAGCTTTCTTT. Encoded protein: CASARGLLRLSEAFF.